Following are 27 T cell receptor beta chains from one sample sequenced in a study of cytomegalovirus exposure and HLA in healthy donors. The PCR used 60 Vbeta and 13 Jbeta primers. Produced via immunoSEQ multiplex PCR; TCRdb's table is partial and in-frame only. The table includes approximately 100,000 clones, 75% to 90% detected once. Sequencing was carried out using PBMCs. These receptors originate from a young man in good health and CMV-seronegative.

This rearrangement joins TRBV5-1 to TRBJ1-1; D unclear. The CDR3 sequence is 13 residues long. V was cut by 6 bases and J by 0 bases, with 9 bases left in between. Germline-derived CDR1 and CDR2 are SGHRS and YFSETQ. CDR3 nucleotides: TGCGCCAGCAAACAGAATCTGAACACTGAAGCTTTCTTT. It specifies CASKQNLNTEAFF. The full variable domain, in which reference TRBV5-1 and TRBJ1-1 provide the parts outside the CDR3, is KAGVTQTPRYLIKTRGQQVTLSCSPISGHRSVSWYQQTPGQGLQFLFEYFSETQRNKGNFPGRFSGRQFSNSRSEMNVSTLELGDSALYLCASKQNLNTEAFFGQGTRLTVV.

The chain links TRBV9 to TRBJ2-3; 9 positions agree with TRBD1. This CDR3 is built from 15 residues. J was trimmed by 2 bases and V by 4 bases; bases with no gene match: 5. Germline CDR1 is SGDLS and CDR2 is YYNGEE. As DNA, the CDR3 is TGTGCCAGCAGCAGGACAGGGGCGACCACAGATACGCAGTATTTT. It specifies CASSRTGATTDTQYF.

The rearrangement uses TRBV9 and TRBJ2-5; TRBD1 aligns across 11 bases. CDR1 is SGDLS, CDR2 YYNGEE, per germline. After removal of 2 bases from V and 5 bases from J, the junction contained 5 bases not matched to a gene. CDR3 size: 15 residues. CDR3 bases: TGTGCCAGCAGCGTCGGACAGGGGGCCCGGGAGACCCAGTACTTC. As protein: CASSVGQGARETQYF. Based on the CDR3 plus reference TRBV9 and TRBJ2-5, the full variable domain is DSGVTQTPKHLITATGQRVTLRCSPRSGDLSVYWYQQSLDQGLQFLIQYYNGEERAKGNILERFSAQQFPDLHSELNLSSLELGDSALYFCASSVGQGARETQYFGPGTRLLVL.

The rearrangement links TRBV28 to TRBJ1-1; unclear D gene. The CDR3 totals 14 residues. V lost 5 bases, J lost 4 bases, and 14 bases lay in between. Germline V CDR1 and CDR2: MDHEN, SYDVKM. In nucleotides, the CDR3 is TGTGCCAGCAGTATGGGTATGGGAGGCACTGAAGCTTTCTTT. Protein sequence: CASSMGMGGTEAFF.

This clone was observed a single time. The junction departs from germline at one end; a sequencing error may be responsible. The sample contains more than one DNA sequence encoding this CDR3. The rearrangement uses TRBV5-1 and TRBJ1-5; D is unresolved. This CDR3 has 15 amino acids. In germline, CDR1 is SGHRS, CDR2 YFSETQ. Written as DNA, the CDR3 is TGCGCCAGCAGCTTGTGGGGAGCCAGCAATCAGCCCCAGCATTTC. Translated: CASSLWGASNQPQHF.

The V gene is TRBV4-3, the J gene TRBJ2-7; TRBD2 matches 13 bases. The CDR3 extends over 18 amino acids. The V and J ends lost 0 bases and 3 bases, in that order; junction bases with no gene match: 8. Looked up from germline, CDR1 is LGHNA and CDR2 is YSLEER. CDR3 bases: TGCGCCAGCAGCCAAGACCCACCGGGACTAGCGGGGAACTACGAGCAGTACTTC. Translating gives CASSQDPPGLAGNYEQYF.

The chain joins TRBV29-1 to TRBJ2-5; D is possibly TRBD1 (6 bases). Trimming took off 4 bases at V and 4 bases at J, with 13 bases between the two ends. The CDR3 is made up of 13 amino acids. Per germline, CDR1 SQVTM and CDR2 ANQGSEA. CDR3 amino acids: CSVALTGRETQYF. DNA of the CDR3: TGCAGCGTTGCCCTGACAGGTCGAGAGACCCAGTACTTC.

This rearrangement joins TRBV4-2 to TRBJ2-7; 9 bases map to TRBD1. CDR1 is LGHNA, CDR2 YNFKEQ, per germline. The CDR3 has 15 residues. Trimming removed 5 bases from V and 2 bases from J; junction bases left unmatched: 7. CDR3 nucleotide sequence: TGTGCCAGCAGCGCCACCGGGACAGGGACCTACGAGCAGTACTTC. Its protein is CASSATGTGTYEQYF.

V is TRBV6-6 and J is TRBJ2-5; tentatively, D is TRBD2 (5 bases). V was cut by 2 bases and J by 2 bases, with 12 bases left in between. CDR1 is MNHNY and CDR2 is SVGAGI in the germline V gene (reference sequence). The CDR3 contains 15 residues. CDR3 coding DNA: TGTGCCAGCAGTTACGGTCCTAGCAGGCAAGAGACCCAGTACTTC. Amino acid sequence: CASSYGPSRQETQYF.

This clone was found once. V usage is TRBV30 and J usage is TRBJ1-3; 7 nucleotides align to TRBD1. Germline V gene data show CDR1 as GTSNPN and CDR2 as SVGIG (reference sequence). V lost 2 bases to trimming and J lost 2 bases; unmatched junction nucleotides: 3. The CDR3 totals 14 residues. The CDR3 sequence is CAWSRGQTGNTIYF. The CDR3 DNA reads as TGTGCCTGGAGTAGGGGACAGACTGGAAACACCATATATTTT.

V and J are TRBV5-1 and TRBJ2-1; D gene ambiguous. The V gene's germline CDR1 is SGHRS and CDR2 YFSETQ. The CDR3 covers 12 residues. Between the trimmed V and J ends, which lost 4 bases and 9 bases, there was a span of 11 bases. Here the CDR3 DNA reads TGCGCCAGCAGCCCGGTCGTCGGTGAGCAGTTCTTC. Translation gives CASSPVVGEQFF.

J is TRBJ2-7 and V is TRBV25-1, with D unresolved. The CDR3 consists of 12 residues. Germline V lookup: CDR1 MGHDK, CDR2 SYGVNS. V dropped 4 bases and J dropped 6 bases, with 10 bases sitting between them. The CDR3 protein is CASSGYGSEQYF. CDR3 bases: TGTGCCAGCAGTGGCTACGGTTCCGAGCAGTACTTC.

This clone was seen only once. The rearrangement links TRBV27 to TRBJ1-1; 7 bases line up with TRBD1. CDR3 length: 15 amino acids. The junction had 6 bases not matched to a gene; V was cut back by 5 bases and J by 0 bases. Germline V lookup: CDR1 MNHEY, CDR2 SMNVEV (reference sequence). The CDR3 region has the DNA TGTGCCAGCAGTACAAACAGGGGATTGAACACTGAAGCTTTCTTT. The encoded protein is CASSTNRGLNTEAFF.

This chain joins TRBV15 and TRBJ2-7, with TRBD1 as a possible D gene (6 bases). Trimming shortened V by 3 bases and J by 4 bases, and 10 bases separated the two germline ends. The germline V gene has CDR1 LNHNV and CDR2 YYDKDF (reference sequence). This CDR3 has 13 amino acids. The CDR3 here is CATSRDSLYEQYF. For the CDR3, the DNA is TGTGCCACCAGCAGGGACAGTCTATACGAGCAGTACTTC. The full variable domain, rest sourced from reference TRBV15 and TRBJ2-7, is DAMVIQNPRYQVTQFGKPVTLSCSQTLNHNVMYWYQQKSSQAPKLLFHYYDKDFNNEADTPDNFQSRRPNTSFCFLDIRSPGLGDTAMYLCATSRDSLYEQYFGPGTRLTVT.

On this clone: A much larger clone differs by one base, so this may be a read error. The chain carries TRBV2 and TRBJ2-3; D ambiguous. There are 13 residues in the CDR3. Germline lookup yields CDR1 SNHLY and CDR2 FYNNEI. V was shortened by 3 bases and J by 1 base, with 5 bases between the two germline ends. The CDR3 loop is CASSEQGTDTQYF. The CDR3, as DNA: TGTGCCAGCAGTGAGCAGGGCACAGATACGCAGTATTTT.

V is TRBV5-4 and J is TRBJ2-5; D remains unclear. Germline-derived CDR1 and CDR2 are SGHNT and YYREEE (reference sequence). This CDR3 is 14 amino acids long. Trimming removed 0 bases at V and 4 bases at J, with 10 bases between. The chain's CDR3 is CASSLVAGPETQYF. The CDR3 coding sequence is TGTGCCAGCAGCTTGGTGGCAGGCCCAGAGACCCAGTACTTC.

The chain links TRBV6-1 to TRBJ1-2; no firm D call. Germline V CDR1 and CDR2: MNHNS, SASEGT. This CDR3 contains 14 residues. The V end was cut by 7 bases, the J end by 6 bases, with 18 bases between. In DNA, the CDR3 is TGTGCCAGCATCTCGTCGGCGACTCGGAATGGCTACACCTTC. Its protein product is CASISSATRNGYTF.

This CDR3 is CASSQEAATYEQYF. The CDR3 region has the DNA TGCGCCAGCAGCCAAGAGGCGGCCACCTACGAGCAGTACTTC. The chain has TRBV4-3 and TRBJ2-7; unclear D gene. This CDR3 has 14 residues. The V gene lost 0 bases and the J gene lost 2 bases, with 8 bases spanning the gap. Germline CDR1 LGHNA, CDR2 YSLEER.

This clone was seen once. This sequence joins TRBV18 and TRBJ1-4; TRBD1 might be the D (6 bases). This CDR3 region has 14 residues. Trimming stripped 2 bases from V and 8 bases from J, with 12 bases between. Looked up from germline, CDR1 is KGHSH and CDR2 is LQKENI. Here the CDR3 reads CASSPGGGQEKLFF. In nucleotides, the CDR3 is TGTGCCAGCTCACCAGGGGGCGGACAGGAAAAACTGTTTTTT.

The chain combines TRBV13 with TRBJ2-7; 7 nucleotides align to TRBD2. In germline, CDR1 is PRHDT, CDR2 FYEKMQ (reference sequence). The CDR3 consists of 14 residues. J lost 3 bases, V lost 5 bases, and 7 bases had no gene match. Here the CDR3 DNA reads TGTGCCAGCAGCACAATGGGCGGGAGCTACGAGCAGTACTTC. The encoded protein is CASSTMGGSYEQYF.

V is TRBV27 and J is TRBJ2-5; D gene uncertain. CDR3 length: 12 amino acids. CDR1 is MNHEY, CDR2 SMNVEV, per germline (reference sequence). V was cut by 8 bases and J by 5 bases, with 12 bases left in between. The CDR3 region is CASLQFLETQYF. The DNA of the CDR3 is TGTGCCAGCCTGCAGTTTCTGGAGACCCAGTACTTC.

The chain has TRBV15 and TRBJ2-3; TRBD1 matches at 9 bases. CDR3 length equals 15 residues. CDR1 and CDR2 from the germline V gene are LNHNV and YYDKDF (reference sequence). V gave up 5 bases and J gave up 3 bases; unmatched junction bases: 6. The CDR3 DNA reads TGTGCCACCAGCCTGGGACAGGGCGGTACAGATACGCAGTATTTT. Its protein is CATSLGQGGTDTQYF.

The chain couples TRBV29-1 to TRBJ1-1; 8 bases agree with TRBD1. The CDR3 consists of 13 residues. The germline gives CDR1 SQVTM, CDR2 ANQGSEA. The V segment lost 7 bases and the J segment 5 bases; nucleotides outside the gene matches: 9. The CDR3 spells CSEKTGAVTEAFF. CDR3 coding DNA: TGCAGCGAAAAGACAGGGGCGGTTACTGAAGCTTTCTTT.

This clone is a singleton in its sample. The chain couples TRBV5-5 to TRBJ2-4, with 10 nucleotides matching TRBD2. CDR1 SGHKS and CDR2 YYEKEE come from the germline V gene (reference sequence). After removal of 0 bases from V and 9 bases from J, the junction contained 9 bases not matched to a gene. This CDR3 comprises 16 residues. Written as DNA, the CDR3 is TGTGCCAGCAGCTTGGATAGCGGGGGGCCCAAGTTCATTCAGTACTTC. It specifies CASSLDSGGPKFIQYF.

The CDR3 reads CSVAFYRRGTDTQYF. The CDR3 DNA follows: TGCAGCGTTGCCTTTTACCGCAGGGGCACAGATACGCAGTATTTT. The chain links TRBV29-1 to TRBJ2-3, with D maybe TRBD1 (5 bases). With 4 bases removed from V and 1 base from J, the gap between germline ends came to 15 bases. The CDR3 extends over 15 amino acids. CDR1 SQVTM and CDR2 ANQGSEA come from the germline V gene.

Only one count was recorded for this clone. The chain employs TRBV2 and TRBJ2-5; TRBD1 agrees at 8 bases. CDR3 length equals 13 residues. From germline, CDR1 is SNHLY and CDR2 FYNNEI. Trimming removed 6 bases from V and 5 bases from J; junction bases left unmatched: 5. In DNA form, the CDR3 reads TGTGCCAGCAGGCGACAGGGGTGGGAGACCCAGTACTTC. This sequence encodes CASRRQGWETQYF.

V gene TRBV7-8 combines with J gene TRBJ2-5, with 10 nucleotides matching TRBD1. Germline CDR1 SGHVS, CDR2 FQNEAQ. J gave up 5 bases and V 6 bases, and 9 bases lay outside the gene matches. This CDR3 has 15 amino acids. The CDR3: CASRTRQGAGETQYF. DNA of the CDR3: TGTGCCAGCAGAACTCGACAGGGGGCTGGGGAGACCCAGTACTTC.